This T cell receptor (beta chain) came from a study of tumour-infiltrating T cells in Burkitt lymphoma (dated by TCRdb to between 2020 and 2021). Study-level background: All epidemiological subtypes of Burkitt lymphoma were represented among the 80 or so patients who made up the cohort. TCR repertoire data were compared against clinical outcome, and productive clonality predicted overall survival and progression-free survival independently of established prognostic factors such as age at diagnosis.

The library was obtained by the immunoSEQ multiplex PCR assay. TCRdb retrieved this table from immuneACCESS and kept in-frame rearrangements only. Not all clones are present; in checked studies, unresolved V genes account for under half, and no reason is known for the remainder. This sample has a few thousand clones in its table, and approximately 14% of those were observed once. 9.5% to 13% of the sample is held by the ten biggest clonotypes. From cysteine to phenylalanine, the CDR3 is 14 amino acids long. Only the CDR3 portion is preserved as DNA: 42 bases, with reading frame beginning at the first base. Looking up the germline V gene (reference sequence) yields CDR1 WNHNN and CDR2 SYGVQD. Trimming at the junction amounts to 3 bases on V and 1 base on J, and the germline ends lie 9 bases apart. This clone was detected only a few times. Its cognate antigen has yet to be identified. Base qualities are not provided; no much larger clone lies one nucleotide away.

Overall results and qualifications from the work: Several public clonotypes shared across numerous Burkitt lymphoma patients were found, and shared tumour neoantigen selection absent from diffuse large B-cell lymphoma was thereby suggested.

The sequence derives from a human donor with Burkitt lymphoma. Sequenced material: tumor tissue. Recombination joined TRBV10-1 with TRBJ1-1; the D segment cannot be called with confidence. The DNA reads as follows: TGCGCCAGCAGTGAACGGAGAGCGAACACTGAAGCTTTCTTT. Its protein product is CASSERRANTEAFF.